These 14 T cell receptor beta chains originate from one sample sequenced in a study of vaccination and CD4 T cells after COVID-19. Noted time point: late sampling 161 to 241 days after vaccination in a few convalescent patients. The treatment was: 10-day PBMC culture with coronavirus spike peptide pools or control peptides (ViraFEST assay). No antigens are known for them. The Oncomine TCR Beta short-read assay was applied to DNA of cultured CD4+ T cells. TCRdb re-called the PCR reads with MiXCR, one entry per CDR3 protein. The sample consists of 20,000 to 25,000 distinct CDR3 sequences, approximately 41% of them appearing once. Sequencing was performed on CD4+ T cells from blood, cultured in vitro, taken about 7 months after SARS-CoV-2 vaccination. The source of these receptors is a human donor who had recovered from COVID-19.

This clonotype is deemed medium-sized. The chain is built from TRBV20-1 and TRBJ1-5; D is uncertain. V gave up 5 bases and J gave up 3 bases, with 11 bases separating them. The CDR3 runs 13 residues. Germline CDR1 is DFQATT and CDR2 is SNEGSKA (reference sequence). The CDR3 reads CSARRAFNQPQHF. Written as DNA, the CDR3 is TGCAGTGCTCGCCGGGCCTTCAATCAGCCCCAGCATTTT.

V gene TRBV14 combines with J gene TRBJ2-7; 12 bases fit TRBD2. This CDR3 spans 14 amino acids. Trimming at V came to 2 bases and at J to 6 bases, leaving 2 bases not matched to a gene. Germline lookup yields CDR1 SGHDN and CDR2 FVKESK. CDR3 in DNA: TGTGCCAGCAGCCAACTAGCGGGAGGGCCCGAGCAGTACTTC. Protein sequence: CASSQLAGGPEQYF. Drawing the rest from reference TRBV14 and TRBJ2-7, the complete variable domain is EAGVTQFPSHSVIEKGQTVTLRCDPISGHDNLYWYRRVMGKEIKFLLHFVKESKQDESGMPNNRFLAERTGGTYSTLKVQPAELEDSGVYFCASSQLAGGPEQYFGPGTRLTVT.

The chain is built from TRBV6-1 and TRBJ2-7, with D perhaps TRBD1 (6 bases). Trimming took 6 bases from V and 3 from J, leaving 12 bases between them. The germline V gene has CDR1 MNHNS and CDR2 SASEGT. The CDR3 has 13 residues. CDR3 region: CASRQGPGYEQYF. The CDR3 coding sequence is TGTGCCAGCAGGCAGGGGCCCGGCTACGAGCAGTACTTC.

Here the CDR3 reads CASSFDRYSDTQYF. The CDR3 DNA is TGTGCCAGCAGCTTCGACAGATACTCAGATACGCAGTATTTT. V is TRBV7-3 and J is TRBJ2-3; a possible D gene is TRBD1 (5 bases). Germline lookup yields CDR1 SGHTA and CDR2 FQGTGA. Trimming left V 3 bases short and J 4 bases short, with 11 bases between. This CDR3 has 14 residues.

This clonotype was detected only a few times. This rearrangement joins TRBV28 to TRBJ2-7; 7 nucleotides line up with TRBD1. Germline V CDR1 and CDR2: MDHEN, SYDVKM. This CDR3 contains 13 residues. With V trimmed by 6 bases and J by 4 bases, 6 bases remained unmatched. Here the CDR3 reads CASRGTVGYEQYF. In DNA, the CDR3 is TGTGCCAGCAGGGGGACAGTAGGGTACGAGCAGTACTTC. The full variable domain, in which reference TRBV28 and TRBJ2-7 provide the parts outside the CDR3, is DVKVTQSSRYLVKRTGEKVFLECVQDMDHENMFWYRQDPGLGLRLIYFSYDVKMKEKGDIPEGYSVSREKKERFSLILESASTNQTSMYLCASRGTVGYEQYFGPGTRLTVT.

This clonotype was recorded only once. This chain links TRBV2 with TRBJ1-6, with 7 bases matching TRBD1. The V gene end was trimmed by 6 bases and the J gene end by 7 bases; junction bases not matched to a gene: 9. This CDR3 is 15 amino acids long. Germline V lookup: CDR1 SNHLY, CDR2 FYNNEI. For the CDR3, the DNA is TGTGCCAGCAGGGCCGGGACAGTCTTGAATTCACCCCTCCACTTT. Translation: CASRAGTVLNSPLHF.

This clonotype was seen once. V is TRBV11-1 and J is TRBJ2-7; 9 bases agree with TRBD1. The closer fit of TRBJ2-5 to the DNA end suggests the J call may be wrong. This CDR3 has 14 amino acids. Germline V CDR1 and CDR2: SGHAT, FQDESV (reference sequence). The CDR3 DNA reads as TGTGCCAGCAGCCGCGGGGACAGGGAAGAGACCCAGTACTTC. This encodes CASSRGDREETQYF.

This rearrangement joins TRBV15 to TRBJ2-5, with 11 bases lining up with TRBD1. Germline values: CDR1 LNHNV, CDR2 YYDKDF (reference sequence). The CDR3 is 16 amino acids. The V and J ends lost 1 base and 5 bases, in that order; junction bases with no gene match: 6. This CDR3 reads CATSRAGQGAGETQYF. CDR3 sequence (DNA): TGTGCCACCAGCAGAGCCGGACAGGGGGCCGGGGAGACCCAGTACTTC.

The chain joins TRBV4-2 to TRBJ1-2; D unclear. Germline-derived CDR1 and CDR2 are LGHNA and YNFKEQ. Trimming left V 0 bases short and J 4 bases short, with 6 bases between. The CDR3 is 13 residues long. The CDR3 DNA reads TGTGCCAGCAGCCAAGATCTCCGCTATGGCTACACCTTC. This gives the protein CASSQDLRYGYTF.

V is TRBV15 and J is TRBJ2-5; D is ambiguous. The CDR3 has 14 residues. Trimming removed 0 bases at V and 4 bases at J, with 9 bases between. Germline assignment: CDR1 LNHNV and CDR2 YYDKDF (reference sequence). The CDR3 nucleotides read TGTGCCACCAGCAGAGATTCGGGTTTAGAGACCCAGTACTTC. Translating gives CATSRDSGLETQYF.

The chain recombines TRBV6-1 with TRBJ2-7; D is ambiguous. Between the trimmed V and J ends, which lost 6 bases and 4 bases, there was a span of 16 bases. The CDR3 consists of 14 residues. Germline V gene sequence: CDR1 MNHNS, CDR2 SASEGT. CDR3 DNA: TGTGCCAGCAGCTCACCCTCCAACCTTTACGAGCAGTACTTC. Its protein product is CASSSPSNLYEQYF.

A remark on this clonotype: A much larger clone lies a single base off, so this may be a read error. Without the conserved terminal phenylalanine or tryptophan, this CDR3 likely stems from a read error. This chain connects TRBV20-1 to TRBJ2-3; tentatively, D is TRBD1 or TRBD2 (5 bases each). Per the germline V gene, CDR1 is DFQATT and CDR2 is SNEGSKA (reference sequence). Trimming cost V 0 bases and J 1 base, with 11 bases left between them. The CDR3 contains 15 residues. The CDR3 loop reads CSARDLGRRTDTQYS. CDR3 coding DNA: TGCAGTGCTAGAGATCTGGGACGCCGCACAGATACGCAGTATTCT.

The chain recombines TRBV6-2 or TRBV6-3 with TRBJ2-2, with D possibly being TRBD2 (6 bases). The germline V and J ends were trimmed by 6 bases and 3 bases, with 14 bases remaining between them. The germline V gene encodes CDR1 MNHEY and CDR2 SVGEGT. There are 15 residues in the CDR3. The CDR3 loop reads CASRKYGGDTGELFF. CDR3 nucleotides: TGTGCCAGCAGAAAGTACGGGGGTGACACCGGGGAGCTGTTTTTT.

This clonotype was counted only a few times. The chain carries TRBV6-2 or TRBV6-3 and TRBJ2-3, with TRBD2 matching over 9 bases. Unmatched junction bases numbered 4, after V lost 2 bases and J lost 4 bases. This CDR3 contains 15 residues. Germline V CDR1 and CDR2: MNHEY, SVGEGT. Written as DNA, the CDR3 is TGTGCCAGCAGTTACCCGCGGGAGGGAGCAGATACGCAGTATTTT. Its protein product is CASSYPREGADTQYF.